This T cell receptor beta chain was recovered during a study of shared clonotypes between healthy human individuals. V lost 7 bases and J lost 3, with 13 bases in between. The germline gives CDR1 ENHRY, CDR2 SYGVKD. This CDR3 has 13 residues. This clone was found many times. TCRdb's table, derived via immunoSEQ multiplex PCR, lists solely in-frame clones and lacks some. The sample includes over a million clones, around 76% of them seen just once. The sample consisted of memory CD4+ T cells sorted from blood. Regarding subset: CD45RA-negative fraction. The V and J genes are TRBV10-3 and TRBJ2-7; D is unresolved. This clonotype originated in a man aged 18 to 29 in good health. The CDR3 DNA is TGTGCCATCAAGGAAGGAACGGGCTACGAGCAGTACTTC. This encodes CAIKEGTGYEQYF.